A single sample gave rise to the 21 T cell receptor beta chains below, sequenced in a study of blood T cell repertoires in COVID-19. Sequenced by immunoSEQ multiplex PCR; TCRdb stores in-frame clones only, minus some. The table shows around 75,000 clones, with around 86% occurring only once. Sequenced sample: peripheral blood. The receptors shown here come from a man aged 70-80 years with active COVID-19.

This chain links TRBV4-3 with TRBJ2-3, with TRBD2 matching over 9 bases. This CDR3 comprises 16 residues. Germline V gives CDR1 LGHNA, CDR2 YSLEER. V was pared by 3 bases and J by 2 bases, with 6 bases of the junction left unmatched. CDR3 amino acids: CASSHELAGPTDTQYF. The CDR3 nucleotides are TGCGCCAGCAGCCACGAACTAGCGGGCCCCACAGATACGCAGTATTTT.

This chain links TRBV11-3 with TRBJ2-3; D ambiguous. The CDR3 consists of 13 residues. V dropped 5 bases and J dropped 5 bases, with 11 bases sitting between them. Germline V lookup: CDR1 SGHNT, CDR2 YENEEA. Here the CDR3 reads CASSPPERDTQYF. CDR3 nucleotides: TGTGCCAGCAGCCCCCCGGAGAGAGATACGCAGTATTTT.

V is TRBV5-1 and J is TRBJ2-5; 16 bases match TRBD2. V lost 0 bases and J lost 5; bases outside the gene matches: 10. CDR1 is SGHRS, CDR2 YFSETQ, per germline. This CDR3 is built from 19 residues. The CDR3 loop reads CASSLDRAAGLAGGETQYF. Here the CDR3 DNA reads TGCGCCAGCAGCTTGGACAGGGCGGCGGGACTAGCGGGAGGGGAGACCCAGTACTTC.

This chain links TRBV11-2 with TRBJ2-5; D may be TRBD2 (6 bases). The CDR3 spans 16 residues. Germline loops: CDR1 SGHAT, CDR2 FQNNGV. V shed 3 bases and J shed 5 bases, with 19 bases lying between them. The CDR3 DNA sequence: TGTGCCAGCAGCTTGGAGTCCGGGAGACGAGGGGAGACCCAGTACTTC. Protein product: CASSLESGRRGETQYF.

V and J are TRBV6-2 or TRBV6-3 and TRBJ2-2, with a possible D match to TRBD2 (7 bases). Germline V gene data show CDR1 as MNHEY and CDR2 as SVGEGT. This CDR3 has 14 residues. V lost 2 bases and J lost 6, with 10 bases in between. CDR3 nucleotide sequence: TGTGCCAGCAGTTACGAAGGGGGGGCCGGGGAGCTGTTTTTT. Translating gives CASSYEGGAGELFF.

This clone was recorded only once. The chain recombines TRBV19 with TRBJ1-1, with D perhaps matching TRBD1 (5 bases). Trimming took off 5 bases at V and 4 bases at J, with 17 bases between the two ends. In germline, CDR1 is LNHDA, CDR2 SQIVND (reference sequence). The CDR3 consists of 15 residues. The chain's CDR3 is CASSPRTLGGTEAFF. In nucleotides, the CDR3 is TGTGCCAGTAGTCCGCGCACCCTGGGGGGCACTGAAGCTTTCTTT.

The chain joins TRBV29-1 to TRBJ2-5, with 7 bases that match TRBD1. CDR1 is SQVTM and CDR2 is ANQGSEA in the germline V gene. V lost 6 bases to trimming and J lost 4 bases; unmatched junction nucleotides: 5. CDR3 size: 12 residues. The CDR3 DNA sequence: TGCAGCGTCGGTCCAGGGGGAGAGACCCAGTACTTC. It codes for CSVGPGGETQYF.

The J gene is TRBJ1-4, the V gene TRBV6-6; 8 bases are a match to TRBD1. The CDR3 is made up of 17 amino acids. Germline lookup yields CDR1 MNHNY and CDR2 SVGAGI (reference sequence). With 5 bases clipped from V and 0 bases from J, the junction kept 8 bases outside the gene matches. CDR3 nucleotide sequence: TGTGCCAGCAGTCCCAGGACAGGGTCCGCAACTAATGAAAAACTGTTTTTT. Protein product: CASSPRTGSATNEKLFF.

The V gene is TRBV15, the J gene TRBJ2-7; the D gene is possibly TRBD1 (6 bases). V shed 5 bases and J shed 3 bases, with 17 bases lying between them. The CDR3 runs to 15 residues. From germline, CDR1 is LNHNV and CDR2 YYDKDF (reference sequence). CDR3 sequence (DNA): TGTGCCACCAGCCCCCCGGGCGGACAGCTCTACGAGCAGTACTTC. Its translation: CATSPPGGQLYEQYF.

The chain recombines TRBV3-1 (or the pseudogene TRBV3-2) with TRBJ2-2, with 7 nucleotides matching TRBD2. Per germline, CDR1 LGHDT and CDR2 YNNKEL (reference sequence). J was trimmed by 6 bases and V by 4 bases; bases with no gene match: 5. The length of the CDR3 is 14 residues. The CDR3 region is CASSPQRGAGELFF. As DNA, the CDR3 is TGTGCCAGCAGCCCCCAACGGGGGGCCGGGGAGCTGTTTTTT.

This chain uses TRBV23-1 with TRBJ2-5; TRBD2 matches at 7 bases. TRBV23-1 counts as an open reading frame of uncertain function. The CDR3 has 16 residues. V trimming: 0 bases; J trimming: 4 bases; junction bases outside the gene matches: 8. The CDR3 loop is CASSQSICREGETQYF. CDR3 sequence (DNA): TGCGCCAGCAGTCAATCGATTTGCAGGGAGGGAGAGACCCAGTACTTC.

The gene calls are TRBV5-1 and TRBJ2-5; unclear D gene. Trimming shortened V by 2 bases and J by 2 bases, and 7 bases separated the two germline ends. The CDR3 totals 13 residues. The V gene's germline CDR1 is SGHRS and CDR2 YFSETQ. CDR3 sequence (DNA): TGCGCCAGCAGCTTTGGGCAGCAAGAGACCCAGTACTTC. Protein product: CASSFGQQETQYF. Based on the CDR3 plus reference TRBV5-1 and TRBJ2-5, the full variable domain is KAGVTQTPRYLIKTRGQQVTLSCSPISGHRSVSWYQQTPGQGLQFLFEYFSETQRNKGNFPGRFSGRQFSNSRSEMNVSTLELGDSALYLCASSFGQQETQYFGPGTRLLVL.

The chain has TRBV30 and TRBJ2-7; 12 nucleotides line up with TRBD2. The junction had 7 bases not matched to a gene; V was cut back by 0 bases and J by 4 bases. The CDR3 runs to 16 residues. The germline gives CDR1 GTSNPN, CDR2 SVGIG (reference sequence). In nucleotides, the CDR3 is TGTGCCTGGAGTGTTGGGCTAGCGGGAGGGCCGTACGAGCAGTACTTC. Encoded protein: CAWSVGLAGGPYEQYF.

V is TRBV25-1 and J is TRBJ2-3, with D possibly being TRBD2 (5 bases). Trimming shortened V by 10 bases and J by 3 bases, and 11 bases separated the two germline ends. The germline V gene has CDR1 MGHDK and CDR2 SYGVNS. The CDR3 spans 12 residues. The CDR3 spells CATSRGTDTQYF. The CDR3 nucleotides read TGTGCCACCTCCCGGGGTACAGATACGCAGTATTTT.

The CDR3 DNA reads TGTGCCAGCAGCACGGGACTAGCGGGAGGTGCCGAGCAGTACTTC. As protein: CASSTGLAGGAEQYF. The chain uses TRBV7-2 and TRBJ2-7, with 15 bases aligning to TRBD2. Germline values: CDR1 SGHTA, CDR2 FQGNSA. With 5 bases clipped from V and 6 bases from J, the junction kept 5 bases outside the gene matches. The CDR3 has 15 residues.

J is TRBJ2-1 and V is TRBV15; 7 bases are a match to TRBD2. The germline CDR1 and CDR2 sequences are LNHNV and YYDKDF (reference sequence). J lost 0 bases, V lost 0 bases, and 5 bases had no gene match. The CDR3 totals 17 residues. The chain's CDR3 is CATSREGLAASYNEQFF. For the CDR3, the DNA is TGTGCCACCAGCAGAGAGGGGCTAGCGGCCTCCTACAATGAGCAGTTCTTC.

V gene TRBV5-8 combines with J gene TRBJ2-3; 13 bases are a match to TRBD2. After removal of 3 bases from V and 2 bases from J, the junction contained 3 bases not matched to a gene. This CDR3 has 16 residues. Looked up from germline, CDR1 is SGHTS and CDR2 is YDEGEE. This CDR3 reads CASSYGTSGDTDTQYF. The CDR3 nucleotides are TGTGCCAGCAGCTACGGGACTAGCGGGGACACAGATACGCAGTATTTT.

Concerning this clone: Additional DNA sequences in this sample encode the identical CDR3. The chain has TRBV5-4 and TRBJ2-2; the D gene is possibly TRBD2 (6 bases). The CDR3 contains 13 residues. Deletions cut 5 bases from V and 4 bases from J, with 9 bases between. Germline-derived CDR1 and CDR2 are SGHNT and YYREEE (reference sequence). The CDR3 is CASRRGGTGELFF. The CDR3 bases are TGTGCCAGCAGACGGGGAGGCACCGGGGAGCTGTTTTTT.

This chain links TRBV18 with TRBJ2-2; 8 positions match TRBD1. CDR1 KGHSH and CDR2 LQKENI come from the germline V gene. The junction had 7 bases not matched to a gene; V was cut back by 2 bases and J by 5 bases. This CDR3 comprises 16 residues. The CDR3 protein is CASSPWDRLETGELFF. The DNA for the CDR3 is TGTGCCAGCTCACCATGGGACAGGCTGGAGACCGGGGAGCTGTTTTTT.

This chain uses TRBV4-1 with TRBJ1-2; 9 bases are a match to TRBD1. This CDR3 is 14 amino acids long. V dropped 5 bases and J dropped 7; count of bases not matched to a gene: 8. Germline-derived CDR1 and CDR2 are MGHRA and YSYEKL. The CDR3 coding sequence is TGCGCCAGCAGCGATAAACAGGGGGCGCGTGGCTACACCTTC. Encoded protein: CASSDKQGARGYTF.

CDR3 sequence: CASRGGDPSRNQPQHF. In DNA form, the CDR3 reads TGTGCCAGCAGAGGGGGGGACCCCTCTCGAAATCAGCCCCAGCATTTT. This sequence joins TRBV21-1 and TRBJ1-5. TRBV21-1 is a listed pseudogene. This CDR3 contains 16 residues.